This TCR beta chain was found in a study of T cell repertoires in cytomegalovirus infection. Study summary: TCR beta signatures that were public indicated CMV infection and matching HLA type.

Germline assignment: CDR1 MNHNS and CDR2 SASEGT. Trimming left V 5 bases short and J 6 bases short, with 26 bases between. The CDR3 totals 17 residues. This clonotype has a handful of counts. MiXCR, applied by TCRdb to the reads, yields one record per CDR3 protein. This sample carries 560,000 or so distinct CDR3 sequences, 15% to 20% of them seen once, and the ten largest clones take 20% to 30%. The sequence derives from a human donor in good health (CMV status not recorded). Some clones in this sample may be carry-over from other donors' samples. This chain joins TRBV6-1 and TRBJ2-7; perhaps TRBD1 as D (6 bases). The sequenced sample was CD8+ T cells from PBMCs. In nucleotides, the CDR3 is TGTGCCAGCAGTCCCAAAACAATGAAGAACAGGGTGGGCGAGCAGTACTTC. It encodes CASSPKTMKNRVGEQYF.